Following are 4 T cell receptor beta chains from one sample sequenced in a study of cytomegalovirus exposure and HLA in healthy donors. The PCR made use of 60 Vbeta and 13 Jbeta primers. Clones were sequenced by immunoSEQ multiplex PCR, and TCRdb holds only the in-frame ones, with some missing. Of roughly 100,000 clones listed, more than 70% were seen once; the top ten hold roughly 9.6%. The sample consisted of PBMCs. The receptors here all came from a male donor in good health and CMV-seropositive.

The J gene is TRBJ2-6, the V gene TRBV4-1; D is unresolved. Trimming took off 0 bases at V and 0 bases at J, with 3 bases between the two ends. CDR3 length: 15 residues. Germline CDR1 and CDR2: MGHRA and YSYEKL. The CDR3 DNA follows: TGCGCCAGCAGCCAAGAGCGCTCTGGGGCCAACGTCCTGACTTTC. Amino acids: CASSQERSGANVLTF.

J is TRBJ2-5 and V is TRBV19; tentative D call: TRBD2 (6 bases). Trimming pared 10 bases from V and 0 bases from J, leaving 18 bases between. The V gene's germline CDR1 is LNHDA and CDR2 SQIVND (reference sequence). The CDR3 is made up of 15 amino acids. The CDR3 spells CATGRAGGYQETQYF. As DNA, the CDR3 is TGTGCCACCGGCCGGGCAGGAGGGTACCAAGAGACCCAGTACTTC.

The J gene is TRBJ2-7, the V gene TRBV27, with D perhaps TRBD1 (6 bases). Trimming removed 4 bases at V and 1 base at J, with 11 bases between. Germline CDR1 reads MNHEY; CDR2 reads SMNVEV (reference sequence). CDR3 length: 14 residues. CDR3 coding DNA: TGTGCCAGCAGTTCCTACAGGGCATCCTACGAGCAGTACTTC. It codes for CASSSYRASYEQYF.

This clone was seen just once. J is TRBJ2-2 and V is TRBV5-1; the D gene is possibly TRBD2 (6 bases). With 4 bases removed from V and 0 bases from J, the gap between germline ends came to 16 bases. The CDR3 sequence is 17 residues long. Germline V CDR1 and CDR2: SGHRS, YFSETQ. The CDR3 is CASSPRRRDANTGELFF. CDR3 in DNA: TGCGCCAGCAGCCCCCGGAGGAGGGACGCGAACACCGGGGAGCTGTTTTTT.